The T cell receptor (beta chain) under discussion was sequenced for a study of T cell responses to AZD1222 COVID-19 vaccine. This clone showed up just once. What it binds is not known. The CDR3 covers 13 residues. Trimming removed 4 bases from V and 4 bases from J, with 10 bases in between. The germline V gene encodes CDR1 KGHSH and CDR2 LQKENI. Findings and caveats of the study: Nearly half of unique spike-specific TCRs reportedly avoided B.1.351 and B.1.1.7 mutated regions.

This table comes from immunoSEQ multiplex PCR, and its TCRdb copy is limited to in-frame clones, with some not included. The sample shows 150,000 to 200,000 clones, approximately 95% of them seen only once. This TCR derives from an adult in good health. The sample consisted of peripheral blood, taken on day 0 of AZD1222 vaccination. The gene calls are TRBV18 and TRBJ1-1, with TRBD1 as a possible D gene (5 bases). The CDR3 DNA reads as TGTGCCAGCTCACGGTCGGGGACCACTGAAGCTTTCTTT. Protein product: CASSRSGTTEAFF.